The 16 T cell receptor beta chains below were found in one sample sequenced in a study of identical twins. TCRdb recomputed calls from the 5' RACE reads with MiXCR, one row per CDR3 protein. The sample lists a few hundred thousand distinct CDR3 sequences, more than 9% seen once, with more than 2.5% in the top ten. These sequences were also reported in another study, on yellow fever vaccine responses in identical twins.

Sequencing input: PBMCs. The receptors originated from a woman between 18 and 29 years old in good health.

This clonotype was observed a few times. This chain uses TRBV13 with TRBJ2-3, with D tentatively TRBD2 (5 bases). The CDR3 spans 15 residues. The ends were cut back, 1 base at V and 2 bases at J, with 10 bases in the middle. In germline, CDR1 is PRHDT, CDR2 FYEKMQ (reference sequence). The DNA for the CDR3 is TGTGCCAGCAGCTTAGTTAGGGAGAACACAGATACGCAGTATTTT. As protein: CASSLVRENTDTQYF.

V usage is TRBV5-1 and J usage is TRBJ2-3; 11 nucleotides line up with TRBD2. The CDR3 runs 16 residues. The V and J ends lost 2 bases and 7 bases, in that order; junction bases with no gene match: 9. CDR1 SGHRS and CDR2 YFSETQ come from the germline V gene. The CDR3 loop reads CASSFLSGGASNTQYF. The CDR3 DNA reads TGCGCCAGCAGCTTCCTTAGCGGGGGGGCATCAAATACGCAGTATTTT.

The table lists this clonotype with many counts. The rearrangement links TRBV20-1 to TRBJ1-6; D not resolved. V lost 0 bases and J lost 9, with 15 bases in between. Per the germline V gene, CDR1 is DFQATT and CDR2 is SNEGSKA (reference sequence). The CDR3 runs to 15 residues. In nucleotides, the CDR3 is TGCAGTGCTAGAGATCCAGTCGGGCAGGCTTCACCCCTCCACTTT. Its translation: CSARDPVGQASPLHF.

The chain uses TRBV11-2 and TRBJ1-5; tentatively, D is TRBD1 (5 bases). V gave up 5 bases and J gave up 0 bases, with 8 bases separating them. CDR3 length equals 14 residues. Germline CDR1 SGHAT, CDR2 FQNNGV. CDR3 in amino acids: CASSNGASNQPQHF. The CDR3 DNA reads as TGTGCCAGCAGCAATGGGGCTAGCAATCAGCCCCAGCATTTT.

This clonotype was counted between two and nine times. V and J are TRBV29-1 and TRBJ1-1; the D is unclear. V lost 1 base, J lost 2 bases, and 14 bases lay in between. Germline V lookup: CDR1 SQVTM, CDR2 ANQGSEA. This CDR3 is built from 15 residues. DNA for the CDR3: TGCAGCGTTGAAGGCCGTCTCAGGATCAACACTGAAGCTTTCTTT. Encoded protein: CSVEGRLRINTEAFF.

CDR3 sequence reads: CSAAADSYNEQFF. The CDR3, as DNA: TGCAGTGCAGCAGCGGACTCCTACAATGAGCAGTTCTTC. V and J are TRBV20-1 and TRBJ2-1, with TRBD2 as a possible D gene (5 bases). The length of the CDR3 is 13 residues. V dropped 6 bases and J dropped 0 bases, with 9 bases sitting between them. CDR1 and CDR2 (germline): DFQATT, SNEGSKA (reference sequence).

This clonotype has just a few counts. The chain joins TRBV10-3 to TRBJ2-1; TRBD2 might be the D (5 bases). V lost 3 bases and J 12 bases, leaving 9 bases between the germline ends. Germline loops: CDR1 ENHRY, CDR2 SYGVKD. The CDR3 is 11 amino acids. The CDR3 DNA is TGTGCCATCAGTGATGGACTGGGGCAGTTCTTC. Amino acid sequence: CAISDGLGQFF.

This sequence joins TRBV29-1 and TRBJ2-1; no clear D. Trimming took off 4 bases at V and 0 bases at J, with 10 bases between the two ends. The CDR3 is 14 amino acids. Per the germline V gene, CDR1 is SQVTM and CDR2 is ANQGSEA. The CDR3 is CSVAPELSYNEQFF. DNA of the CDR3: TGCAGCGTTGCCCCGGAGCTCTCCTACAATGAGCAGTTCTTC.

This clonotype was picked up many times. V is TRBV24-1 and J is TRBJ2-1; 7 bases are a match to TRBD2. V lost 8 bases, J lost 5 bases, and 11 bases stayed unmatched. Germline V gene lookup returns CDR1 KGHDR and CDR2 SFDVKD. The CDR3 length is 15 residues. CDR3 amino acids: CATNSPGSGNNEQFF. Here the CDR3 DNA reads TGTGCCACCAATTCCCCCGGGAGCGGGAACAATGAGCAGTTCTTC.

Only a few counts were recorded for this clonotype. The chain has TRBV28 and TRBJ2-5; perhaps TRBD1 as D (5 bases). Germline values: CDR1 MDHEN, CDR2 SYDVKM. With 8 bases removed from V and 4 bases from J, the gap between germline ends came to 11 bases. The CDR3 totals 12 residues. The CDR3 nucleotides are TGTGCCAGCGACTCAGGGTTAGAGACCCAGTACTTC. It is translated as CASDSGLETQYF.

This clonotype was picked up a small number of times. This chain uses TRBV20-1 with TRBJ2-7; maybe TRBD1 (5 bases). V was trimmed by 5 bases and J by 0 bases, leaving 14 bases between them. The CDR3 contains 14 residues. Germline loops: CDR1 DFQATT, CDR2 SNEGSKA (reference sequence). Written as DNA, the CDR3 is TGCAGTGCTGTGACAGTTTTAAGCTCCTACGAGCAGTACTTC. This gives the protein CSAVTVLSSYEQYF.

This clonotype has more than one count but fewer than ten. The V gene is TRBV6-2 or TRBV6-3, the J gene TRBJ2-1; the D is unclear. This CDR3 has 14 amino acids. Germline lookup yields CDR1 MNHEY and CDR2 SVGEGT. V gave up 2 bases and J gave up 12 bases, with 17 bases separating them. For the CDR3, the DNA is TGTGCCAGCAGTTACCCGCCGCGCGAGCCGGCGCAGTTCTTC. Its translation: CASSYPPREPAQFF.

This clonotype was seen ten or more times. The CDR3 DNA is TGCAGCGTTCCCGAAGCGGGGGGACTCCGAGAGACCCAGTACTTC. This sequence encodes CSVPEAGGLRETQYF. This rearrangement joins TRBV29-1 to TRBJ2-5, with TRBD2 matching 9 bases. This CDR3 contains 15 residues. V was clipped by 5 bases and J by 4 bases; unmatched bases: 11. CDR1 is SQVTM, CDR2 ANQGSEA, per germline.

The chain has TRBV20-1 and TRBJ2-1; D gene ambiguous. Trimming took 6 bases from V and 0 from J, leaving 15 bases between them. Per the germline V gene, CDR1 is DFQATT and CDR2 is SNEGSKA (reference sequence). This CDR3 is built from 15 residues. CDR3 loop: CSAPRSGVSYNEQFF. The CDR3 nucleotides read TGCAGTGCCCCTAGGTCTGGTGTCTCCTACAATGAGCAGTTCTTC.

This clonotype turned up a few times. The chain is built from TRBV7-2 and TRBJ2-3; possibly TRBD1 for D (6 bases). The CDR3 totals 16 residues. V dropped 5 bases and J dropped 3 bases, with 18 bases sitting between them. CDR1 and CDR2 (germline): SGHTA, FQGNSA. The CDR3 DNA reads as TGTGCCAGCAGCCTTAGAGGGGGTGGGGGTACAGATACGCAGTATTTT. This translates into CASSLRGGGGTDTQYF.

This chain joins TRBV7-6 and TRBJ2-1; D remains unclear. Germline lookup yields CDR1 SGHVS and CDR2 FNYEAQ. Trimming took 4 bases from V and 3 from J, leaving 19 bases between them. The CDR3 sequence is 17 residues long. The DNA for the CDR3 is TGTGCCAGCAGCTCCCCCCAGCAGATTGCAGGCTACAATGAGCAGTTCTTC. Translating it yields CASSSPQQIAGYNEQFF. The entire variable domain, with the rest obtained from reference TRBV7-6 and TRBJ2-1, is as follows: GAGVSQSPRYKVTKRGQDVALRCDPISGHVSLYWYRQALGQGPEFLTYFNYEAQQDKSGLPNDRFSAERPEGSISTLTIQRTEQRDSAMYRCASSSPQQIAGYNEQFFGPGTRLTVL.